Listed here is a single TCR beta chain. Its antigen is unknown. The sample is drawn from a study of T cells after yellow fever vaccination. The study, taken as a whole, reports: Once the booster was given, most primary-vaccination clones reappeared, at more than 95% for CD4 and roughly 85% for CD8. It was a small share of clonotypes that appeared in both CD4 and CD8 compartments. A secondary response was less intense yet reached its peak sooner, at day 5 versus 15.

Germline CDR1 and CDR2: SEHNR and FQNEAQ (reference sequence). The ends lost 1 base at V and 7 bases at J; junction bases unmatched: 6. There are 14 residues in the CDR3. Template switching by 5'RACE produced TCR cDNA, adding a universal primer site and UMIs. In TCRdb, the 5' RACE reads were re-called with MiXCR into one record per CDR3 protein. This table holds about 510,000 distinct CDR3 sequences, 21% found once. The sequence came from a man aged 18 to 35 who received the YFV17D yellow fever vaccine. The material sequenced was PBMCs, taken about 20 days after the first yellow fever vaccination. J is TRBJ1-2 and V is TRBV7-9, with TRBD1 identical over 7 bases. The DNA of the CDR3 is TGTGCCAGCAGCTTAGACAGGGGCGATGTTGGCTACACCTTC. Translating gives CASSLDRGDVGYTF.